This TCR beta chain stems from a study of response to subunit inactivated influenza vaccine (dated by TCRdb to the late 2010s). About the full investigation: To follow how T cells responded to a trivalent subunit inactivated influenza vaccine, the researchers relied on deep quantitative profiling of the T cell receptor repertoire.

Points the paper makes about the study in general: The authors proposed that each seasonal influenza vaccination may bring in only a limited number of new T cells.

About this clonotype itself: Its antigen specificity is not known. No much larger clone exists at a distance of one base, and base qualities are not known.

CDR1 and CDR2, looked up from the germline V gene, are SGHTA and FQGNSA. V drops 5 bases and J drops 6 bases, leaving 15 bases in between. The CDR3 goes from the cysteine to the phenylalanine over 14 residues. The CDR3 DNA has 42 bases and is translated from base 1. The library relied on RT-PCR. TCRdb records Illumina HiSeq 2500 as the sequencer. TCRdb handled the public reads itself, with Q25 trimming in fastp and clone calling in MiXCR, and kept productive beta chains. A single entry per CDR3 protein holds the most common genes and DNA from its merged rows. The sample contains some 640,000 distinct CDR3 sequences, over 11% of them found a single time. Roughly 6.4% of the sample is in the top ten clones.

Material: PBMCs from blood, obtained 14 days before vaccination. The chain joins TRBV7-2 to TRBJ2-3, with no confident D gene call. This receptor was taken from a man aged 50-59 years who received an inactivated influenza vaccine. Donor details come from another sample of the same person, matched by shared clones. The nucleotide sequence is TGTGCCAGCAGCCCCCCCGGTTTGCGCGATACGCAGTATTTT. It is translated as CASSPPGLRDTQYF.